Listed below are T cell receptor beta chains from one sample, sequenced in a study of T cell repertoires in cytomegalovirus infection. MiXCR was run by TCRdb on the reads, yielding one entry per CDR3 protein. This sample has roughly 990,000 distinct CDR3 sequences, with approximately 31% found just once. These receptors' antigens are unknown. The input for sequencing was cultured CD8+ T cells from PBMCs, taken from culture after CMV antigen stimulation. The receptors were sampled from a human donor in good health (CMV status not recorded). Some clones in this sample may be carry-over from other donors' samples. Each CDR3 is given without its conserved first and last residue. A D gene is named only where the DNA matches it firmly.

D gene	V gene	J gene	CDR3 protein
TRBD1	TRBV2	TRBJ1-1	ASSSGTGNMNTEAF
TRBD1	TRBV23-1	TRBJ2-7	ASCRGKIYNSYEQY
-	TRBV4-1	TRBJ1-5	ASSQEGRGTQPQH
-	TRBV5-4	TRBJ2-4	ASSLGSANIQY
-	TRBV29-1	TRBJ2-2	SADRNTGELF
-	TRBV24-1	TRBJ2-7	ATSDPEQY
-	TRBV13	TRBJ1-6	ASSLGPPSIQEPLH
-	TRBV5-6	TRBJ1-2	ASSLSSQYGYT
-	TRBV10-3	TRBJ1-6	AISEIFGNRNSPLH
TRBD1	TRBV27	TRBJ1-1	ASSSLRTGGNTEAF
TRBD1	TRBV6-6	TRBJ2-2	ASSSNWDRNTGELF
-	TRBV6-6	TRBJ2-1	ASSYSILGHVNEQF
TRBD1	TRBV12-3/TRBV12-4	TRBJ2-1	ASISTGQHHYNEQF
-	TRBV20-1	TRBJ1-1	SAFRGLSTEAF
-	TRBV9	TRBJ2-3	ASSVDDGLVLTQGADTQY